The 27 T cell receptor beta chains below all came from one sample that was sequenced in a study of blood T cell repertoires in COVID-19. Generated by immunoSEQ multiplex PCR, the TCRdb table keeps only in-frame clones and is missing some. The sample records hundreds of thousands of clones, around nine tenths being singletons. Sequencing used PBMCs or T cells enriched from blood (not recorded which). The receptors come from a woman aged 18-30 years with acute COVID-19.

This chain joins TRBV10-3 and TRBJ1-2; TRBD1 aligns across 7 bases. CDR3 length: 17 amino acids. Germline V gene sequence: CDR1 ENHRY, CDR2 SYGVKD. V gave up 0 bases and J gave up 9 bases; unmatched junction bases: 16. The CDR3 sequence: CAISESNGGRDSRSYTF. The CDR3 bases are TGTGCCATCAGTGAGTCGAATGGTGGGCGGGACAGCCGCAGCTACACCTTC.

This chain connects TRBV9 to TRBJ1-4, with a tentative D call TRBD1 (6 bases). V lost 3 bases, J lost 4 bases, and 13 bases lay in between. CDR1 is SGDLS, CDR2 YYNGEE, per germline. CDR3 length: 15 amino acids. CDR3 in amino acids: CASSENQGFNEKLFF. The CDR3 DNA follows: TGTGCCAGCAGCGAAAACCAGGGGTTTAATGAAAAACTGTTTTTT.

V and J are TRBV6-5 and TRBJ2-7; 10 bases agree with TRBD2. From germline, CDR1 is MNHEY and CDR2 SVGAGI. V shed 4 bases, J shed 5 bases, and the junction held 8 bases outside the gene matches. The CDR3 has 15 amino acids. CDR3 in amino acids: CASSSPGLAFDEQYF. The CDR3 coding sequence is TGTGCCAGCAGTTCCCCGGGACTAGCGTTTGACGAGCAGTACTTC.

The rearrangement uses TRBV7-9 and TRBJ2-5, with 14 bases aligning to TRBD2. This CDR3 spans 16 amino acids. V lost 5 bases to trimming and J lost 1 base; unmatched junction nucleotides: 3. Germline V CDR1 and CDR2: SEHNR, FQNEAQ (reference sequence). CDR3 nucleotides: TGTGCCAGCAGCCCCGGGACTAGCGGGGGCCAAGAGACCCAGTACTTC. Translating it yields CASSPGTSGGQETQYF. Full variable domain (remainder filled in from reference TRBV7-9 and TRBJ2-5): DTGVSQNPRHKITKRGQNVTFRCDPISEHNRLYWYRQTLGQGPEFLTYFQNEAQLEKSRLLSDRFSAERPKGSFSTLEIQRTEQGDSAMYLCASSPGTSGGQETQYFGPGTRLLVL.

V usage is TRBV7-2 and J usage is TRBJ1-2, with 8 nucleotides matching TRBD1. V shed 3 bases, J shed 0 bases, and the junction held 3 bases outside the gene matches. The CDR3 is made up of 15 amino acids. CDR1 and CDR2 (germline): SGHTA, FQGNSA. The CDR3 DNA reads TGTGCCAGCAGCTTCAGGACAGGGCCTAACTATGGCTACACCTTC. This sequence encodes CASSFRTGPNYGYTF. Complete variable domain (other parts from reference TRBV7-2 and TRBJ1-2): GAGVSQSPSNKVTEKGKDVELRCDPISGHTALYWYRQSLGQGLEFLIYFQGNSAPDKSGLPSDRFSAERTGGSVSTLTIQRTQQEDSAVYLCASSFRTGPNYGYTFGSGTRLTVV.

This chain uses TRBV2 with TRBJ2-2; the D gene is possibly TRBD1 (5 bases). Germline CDR1 reads SNHLY; CDR2 reads FYNNEI. V lost 9 bases to trimming and J lost 3 bases, with 11 bases between them. The CDR3 totals 13 residues. The CDR3 is CARRQPYTGELFF. The CDR3 bases are TGTGCCAGAAGACAGCCCTACACCGGGGAGCTGTTTTTT. The full variable domain, with the rest looked up from reference TRBV2 and TRBJ2-2, is EPEVTQTPSHQVTQMGQEVILRCVPISNHLYFYWYRQILGQKVEFLVSFYNNEISEKSEIFDDQFSVERPDGSNFTLKIRSTKLEDSAMYFCARRQPYTGELFFGEGSRLTVL.

The chain recombines TRBV27 with TRBJ1-2; TRBD1 matches 7 bases. Germline V lookup: CDR1 MNHEY, CDR2 SMNVEV (reference sequence). V was pared by 5 bases and J by 4 bases, with 16 bases of the junction left unmatched. CDR3 length equals 17 residues. The DNA of the CDR3 is TGTGCCAGCAGTCCCCTCCCCGACAGGGCCCTCTCCTATGGCTACACCTTC. Protein: CASSPLPDRALSYGYTF.

This chain connects TRBV19 to TRBJ2-4; a possible D gene is TRBD1 (6 bases). CDR1 and CDR2 from the germline V gene are LNHDA and SQIVND (reference sequence). This CDR3 is built from 16 residues. Between the trimmed V and J ends, which lost 5 bases and 0 bases, there was a span of 14 bases. For the CDR3, the DNA is TGTGCCAGTAGTTGGGGGCGCGGAATAGCCAAAAACATTCAGTACTTC. As protein: CASSWGRGIAKNIQYF. The full variable domain, with the rest looked up from reference TRBV19 and TRBJ2-4, is DGGITQSPKYLFRKEGQNVTLSCEQNLNHDAMYWYRQDPGQGLRLIYYSQIVNDFQKGDIAEGYSVSREKKESFPLTVTSAQKNPTAFYLCASSWGRGIAKNIQYFGAGTRLSVL.

The chain combines TRBV28 with TRBJ1-5; 8 bases agree with TRBD1. Germline CDR1 is MDHEN and CDR2 is SYDVKM. V lost 7 bases to trimming and J lost 7 bases; unmatched junction nucleotides: 12. CDR3 length equals 15 residues. CDR3 region: CASNRGTGIGQPQHF. The CDR3 region has the DNA TGTGCCAGCAACAGGGGGACCGGAATTGGGCAGCCCCAGCATTTT.

The rearrangement uses TRBV7-2 and TRBJ2-3; D remains unclear. Germline CDR1 SGHTA, CDR2 FQGNSA. Trimming took 1 base from V and 0 from J, leaving 11 bases between them. The CDR3 runs 16 residues. Here the CDR3 DNA reads TGTGCCAGCAGCTTAGTGGTAGGAGCAAGCACAGATACGCAGTATTTT. This sequence encodes CASSLVVGASTDTQYF.

The J gene is TRBJ1-5, the V gene TRBV5-1, with TRBD1 identical over 8 bases. Germline V gene sequence: CDR1 SGHRS, CDR2 YFSETQ. Trimming removed 2 bases from V and 6 bases from J; junction bases left unmatched: 7. The CDR3 is 15 residues long. CDR3 sequence (DNA): TGCGCCAGCAGCTTTAATTCAGGGGGCGGTCAGCCCCAGCATTTT. Translating it yields CASSFNSGGGQPQHF.

This rearrangement joins TRBV30 to TRBJ1-6; tentative D call: TRBD1 (6 bases). The CDR3 contains 14 residues. V was cut by 0 bases and J by 10 bases, with 13 bases left in between. The V gene's germline CDR1 is GTSNPN and CDR2 SVGIG (reference sequence). The CDR3 protein is CAWSVGGFGSPLHF. In DNA, the CDR3 is TGTGCCTGGAGTGTAGGGGGATTCGGATCACCCCTCCACTTT. Looking up the rest from reference TRBV30 and TRBJ1-6 gives the full variable domain: SQTIHQWPATLVQPVGSPLSLECTVEGTSNPNLYWYRQAAGRGLQLLFYSVGIGQISSEVPQNLSASRPQDRQFILSSKKLLLSDSGFYLCAWSVGGFGSPLHFGNGTRLTVT.

The gene calls are TRBV25-1 and TRBJ2-5; TRBD1 agrees at 10 bases. The V gene's germline CDR1 is MGHDK and CDR2 SYGVNS. V gave up 7 bases and J gave up 5 bases; unmatched junction bases: 10. The CDR3 loop spans 15 amino acids. The DNA of the CDR3 is TGTGCCAGCAAAGGGGACAGGGGTCTTGGTGAGACCCAGTACTTC. This translates into CASKGDRGLGETQYF. Using reference TRBV25-1 and TRBJ2-5 for the parts outside the CDR3, the full variable domain is EADIYQTPRYLVIGTGKKITLECSQTMGHDKMYWYQQDPGMELHLIHYSYGVNSTEKGDLSSESTVSRIRTEHFPLTLESARPSHTSQYLCASKGDRGLGETQYFGPGTRLLVL.

This chain uses TRBV18 with TRBJ2-5, with 8 bases identical to TRBD2. The CDR3 loop spans 15 amino acids. Germline V lookup: CDR1 KGHSH, CDR2 LQKENI. With V trimmed by 2 bases and J by 0 bases, 2 bases remained unmatched. CDR3 region: CASSPGSGDQETQYF. The CDR3 region has the DNA TGTGCCAGCTCACCAGGTAGCGGGGACCAAGAGACCCAGTACTTC.

The V gene is TRBV5-1, the J gene TRBJ2-2; maybe TRBD2 (6 bases). The CDR3 spans 14 residues. The germline V and J ends were trimmed by 4 bases and 3 bases, with 10 bases remaining between them. CDR1 and CDR2 from the germline V gene are SGHRS and YFSETQ. CDR3 region: CASSRDSHTGELFF. Here the CDR3 DNA reads TGCGCCAGCAGCAGGGACTCTCACACCGGGGAGCTGTTTTTT.

V is TRBV10-3 and J is TRBJ1-5; D is unclear. Germline V lookup: CDR1 ENHRY, CDR2 SYGVKD. V was clipped by 4 bases and J by 4 bases, with 8 bases between them. The CDR3 is 13 residues long. The CDR3, as DNA: TGTGCCATCAGTGCGGGTCCAAATCAGCCCCAGCATTTT. Its protein is CAISAGPNQPQHF.

This clone is a singleton in its sample. The chain combines TRBV4-1 with TRBJ1-4, with 7 bases identical to TRBD1. Germline V gene data show CDR1 as MGHRA and CDR2 as YSYEKL. The CDR3 is 15 residues long. V gave up 5 bases and J gave up 1 base; unmatched junction bases: 4. CDR3 coding DNA: TGCGCCAGCAGCTATAACAGGGGAACTAATGAAAAACTGTTTTTT. Its protein product is CASSYNRGTNEKLFF.

The gene calls are TRBV6-5 and TRBJ2-1; TRBD2 aligns across 8 bases. The CDR3 length is 15 residues. J gave up 7 bases and V 2 bases, and 7 bases lay outside the gene matches. CDR1 and CDR2 (germline): MNHEY, SVGAGI. DNA of the CDR3: TGTGCCAGCAGTTACACGGGAGGGCCGGGAAATGAGCAGTTCTTC. Protein sequence: CASSYTGGPGNEQFF.

The chain combines TRBV21-1 with TRBJ2-2; the table names TRBD1, a call not compared with the DNA. TRBV21-1 is given as a pseudogene. The CDR3 is 15 residues long. The CDR3 sequence is CASSRVGADTGELFF. DNA of the CDR3: TGTGCCAGCAGCAGGGTAGGGGCCGACACCGGGGAGCTGTTTTTT.

The chain carries TRBV6-5 and TRBJ1-4; the D gene is possibly TRBD1 (6 bases). V was clipped by 2 bases and J by 7 bases, with 14 bases between them. From germline, CDR1 is MNHEY and CDR2 SVGAGI. The CDR3 covers 15 residues. The chain's CDR3 is CASSYQARGREKLFF. CDR3 bases: TGTGCCAGCAGTTACCAGGCCAGGGGCCGTGAAAAACTGTTTTTT.

The chain joins TRBV20-1 to TRBJ1-1; the D gene is possibly TRBD1 (6 bases). Germline loops: CDR1 DFQATT, CDR2 SNEGSKA (reference sequence). The CDR3 spans 11 residues. Trimming removed 8 bases from V and 0 bases from J, with 7 bases in between. The CDR3 DNA reads as TGCAGTACAGGGCTGAACACTGAAGCTTTCTTT. Translated, it gives CSTGLNTEAFF.

This clone was recorded only once. The chain links TRBV6-5 to TRBJ1-1; no clear D gene. V was trimmed by 7 bases and J by 3 bases, leaving 15 bases between them. CDR3 length: 14 amino acids. CDR1 MNHEY and CDR2 SVGAGI come from the germline V gene. Here the CDR3 reads CASTTRQSHTEAFF. The CDR3 coding sequence is TGTGCCAGCACCACCAGGCAGTCTCACACTGAAGCTTTCTTT.

This chain uses TRBV1 with TRBJ2-7; the table's D gene call, TRBD1, was not cross checked with the DNA. TRBV1 is deemed a pseudogene. The CDR3 has 16 residues. As DNA, the CDR3 is TGCACCAGCAGCCAAGTTCTCCACAGGGTAAGGTACGAGCAGTACTTC. As protein: CTSSQVLHRVRYEQYF.

The genes are TRBV5-1 and TRBJ2-4; the match to TRBD1 covers 10 bases. Germline CDR1 SGHRS, CDR2 YFSETQ. The CDR3 extends over 17 amino acids. J lost 0 bases, V lost 5 bases, and 8 bases had no gene match. The CDR3 sequence is CASSFYRDRGAKNIQYF. The CDR3 DNA sequence: TGCGCCAGCAGTTTTTACCGGGACAGGGGAGCCAAAAACATTCAGTACTTC.

This chain joins TRBV2 and TRBJ1-2; D gene uncertain. V shed 4 bases and J shed 4 bases, with 16 bases lying between them. This CDR3 comprises 15 residues. Germline V gives CDR1 SNHLY, CDR2 FYNNEI. The CDR3 nucleotides are TGTGCCAGCAGTGGGAAAGCGGGCAGACTCTATGGCTACACCTTC. Its translation: CASSGKAGRLYGYTF.

The chain couples TRBV12-3 or TRBV12-4 to TRBJ1-5; D ambiguous. The CDR3 contains 13 residues. The V and J ends lost 8 bases and 0 bases respectively, with 8 bases between them. This CDR3 is CASGSGSNQPQHF. DNA for the CDR3: TGTGCCAGCGGGTCAGGTAGCAATCAGCCCCAGCATTTT.

V is TRBV7-2 and J is TRBJ2-3; no reliable D call. Trimming left V 5 bases short and J 0 bases short, with 12 bases between. There are 15 residues in the CDR3. The germline CDR1 and CDR2 sequences are SGHTA and FQGNSA. The CDR3 here is CASSLGVSSTDTQYF. As DNA, the CDR3 is TGTGCCAGCAGCCTGGGCGTATCTAGCACAGATACGCAGTATTTT.